The sequence of this T cell receptor (beta chain) was determined in a study of T-cell reconstitution after alpha-beta-depleted transplantation in children (dated by TCRdb to 2015 to 2016). Background for the entire study: The study quantitatively tracked T-cell immune reconstitution after TCRalphabeta/CD19-depleted allogeneic hematopoietic cell transplantation in children using TCR repertoire profiling.

This clonotype was seen repeatedly, ten times or more. Its antigen remains undetermined. No base quality values were provided; no much bigger clone lies one nucleotide off. V lost 7 bases and J lost 0 bases; the stretch between them is 9 bases long. From the germline V gene, CDR1 is MDHEN and CDR2 is SYDVKM. Including cysteine and phenylalanine, the CDR3 has 13 amino acids. The retained sequence is limited to the CDR3, 39 bases, with the frame set at the first base. What the research found in general, with its limitations: Over subsequent months, a decline in hyperexpanded clone frequencies was noted, and after one year, T-cell counts and TCRbeta diversity were mostly ascribed to newly produced T cells. In some patients, the high TCRbeta diversity seen at day 60 was put down to recipient T cells and intrathymic progenitors that had survived conditioning. The apparently early alphabetaT-cell count recovery about two months after transplant was reportedly dependent on only several hundred rapidly expanded clones derived from non-depleted graft cells.

The treatment or condition label, read with the paper, signifies: allogeneic hematopoietic cell transplantation with graft depleted of TCRalphabeta T cells and CD19 B cells. Transplant recipients were children who received TCRalphabeta/CD19-depleted allogeneic hematopoietic cell grafts. Library preparation was by PCR. Data came from an Illumina HiSeq 2500. TCR library preparation used molecular barcoding, with unique molecular identifiers applied to normalize quantification of the TCRbeta repertoire. The public reads were reanalyzed by TCRdb: fastp trimming at Q25, MiXCR alignment, in-frame beta chains only. Rows are unified per CDR3 protein, each entry keeping the most common DNA and genes. The sample records approximately 98,000 distinct CDR3 sequences, about 6.4% of which are singletons. The leading ten clones occupy roughly 24% of the sample.

The chain was built from TRBV28 and TRBJ1-1; the D gene is not confidently resolved. The sequencing here drew on PBMCs, mostly from graft donor cells, taken 360 days after TCRalphabeta/CD19-depleted stem cell transplant. The sequence came from a male patient under 10 years old who had a stem cell transplant for acute lymphoblastic leukemia, so the T cells may come from the graft donor. Here the CDR3 is given as CASTLGLNTEAFF. The DNA sequence is given as TGTGCCAGCACCCTTGGGTTGAACACTGAAGCTTTCTTT.